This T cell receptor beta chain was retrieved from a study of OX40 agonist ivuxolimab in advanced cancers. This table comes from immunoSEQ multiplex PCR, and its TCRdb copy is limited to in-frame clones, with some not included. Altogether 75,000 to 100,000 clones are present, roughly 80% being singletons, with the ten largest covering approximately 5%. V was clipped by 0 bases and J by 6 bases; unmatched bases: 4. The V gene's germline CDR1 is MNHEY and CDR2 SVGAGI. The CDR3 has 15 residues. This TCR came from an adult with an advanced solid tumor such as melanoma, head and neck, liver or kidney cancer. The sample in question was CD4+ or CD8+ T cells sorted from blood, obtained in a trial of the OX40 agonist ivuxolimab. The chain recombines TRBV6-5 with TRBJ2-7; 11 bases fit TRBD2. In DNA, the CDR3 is TGTGCCAGCAGTTACTCCGGGCTAGCGGGAGGCGAGCAGTACTTC. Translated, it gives CASSYSGLAGGEQYF.